Detailed here is one T cell receptor beta chain. Its target antigen remains unknown. No much larger clonotype is one base removed from it; base qualities were not supplied. This specimen comes from a study of neoadjuvant anti-PD-1 for oral cavity cancer (dated by TCRdb to the early 2020s). The study in broad terms: Three to four biweekly doses of nivolumab at 3 mg/kg were mostly administered to patients before curative-intent surgical resection. Responders were defined as patients with complete response, partial response or stable disease by RECIST 1.1; non-responders were defined as patients with progression. An approximately 33% response rate was observed in the parent correlative cohort, in which 12 patients were included. A fourth nivolumab dose was given around day 43 to patients without progression, and definitive surgical resection was performed in those patients on days 50-56. Broad study findings and their caveats: Within PBMCs, T cell clonality (Gini index) was significantly higher in non-responders than responders after neoadjuvant nivolumab. Higher pretreatment blood Treg/Th17 ratios correlated with both higher pretreatment blood TCRbeta clonality and lower post-treatment tumor TCRbeta clonality. The TCR analyses had only a few patients in each response group, and the authors called for validation in larger cohorts.

The germline V gene specifies ENHRY as CDR1 and SYGVKD as CDR2. From the cysteine through the phenylalanine, the CDR3 covers 15 amino acids. Only CDR3 DNA is held: 45 bases, read in frame from base 1. V drops 0 bases and J drops 2 bases, leaving 10 bases in between. The time point label of this sample denotes: after neoadjuvant nivolumab, at surgical resection. Patients had been newly diagnosed with stage II-IVA oral cavity squamous cell carcinoma, and no prior systemic or radiation treatment had been given to the patients. The cohort consisted of patients with HPV-negative, locally advanced oral cavity squamous cell carcinoma. Peripheral blood mononuclear cells were analyzed directly and were not maintained or expanded in culture. Samples were obtained from a longitudinal correlative study of a single-arm phase II trial of neoadjuvant nivolumab in oral cavity squamous cell carcinoma. Subject-matched pre- and post-treatment PBMCs and tumors from three responders and three non-responders were subjected to genomic DNA-based TCRbeta sequencing. Peripheral blood mononuclear cells were collected before nivolumab treatment and were collected again after treatment, at the time of surgery. Genomic DNA was isolated from PBMCs using the Maxwell RSC DNA from Cells kit.

For deep sequencing, PBMC libraries mostly used about 500 ng of input genomic DNA, with six replicates for each sample. The immunoSEQ hsTCRbeta kit was used to prepare TCRbeta libraries according to the manufacturer's instructions. An Illumina NovaSeq 6000 S4 flow cell was used to sequence the final libraries, which had first been combined to 3 nM. The authors processed their data as follows. Raw data preprocessing and quality control were performed with the immunoSEQ Analyzer. The analysis was restricted to productive rearrangements, with each unique CDR3 amino acid sequence defining a clonotype. Using the R package tcR, the researchers computed the Gini-Simpson index as their estimate of repertoire clonality. Student's t test was used to compare Gini indices, and Pearson correlation was used to assess associations with tumor size change. Entries here come from immuneACCESS through TCRdb and include only in-frame sequences with V and J called. Some clones fail to appear in such tables; in the studies checked, an unresolved V gene covers under half of the shortfall, and the cause of the remainder is unknown. That table supplies the V and J calls and clone size; D and trimming were determined from the DNA. This sample lists about 42,000 clones; about 76% were detected once. Roughly 4.9% of the sample is taken by the ten largest.

The TCR sequence derives from a person aged 35 to 85 with oral cavity squamous cell carcinoma. The specimen was PBMCs, collected after nivolumab (anti-PD-1) treatment. This chain joins TRBV10-3 to TRBJ1-1; no confident D gene assignment can be made. The CDR3: CAISESVSANTEAFF. DNA sequence: TGTGCCATCAGTGAGTCTGTGTCAGCTAACACTGAAGCTTTCTTT.